This passage covers 21 T cell receptor beta chains from one sample sequenced in a study of control samples from healthy donors and cancer patients. Produced via immunoSEQ multiplex PCR; TCRdb's table is partial and in-frame only. The table includes about 110,000 clones, approximately 82% detected once. Specimen: blood. These TCRs come from a young man in good health.

The chain uses TRBV2 and TRBJ2-5; 7 nucleotides match TRBD2. Germline V gives CDR1 SNHLY, CDR2 FYNNEI. Losses at the gene ends were 6 bases for V and 7 bases for J; bases not matched to a gene: 14. The CDR3 covers 15 residues. CDR3 DNA sequence: TGTGCCAGCAGGGGGACCTCCGGGAGGCTAAGGACCCAGTACTTC. This codes for CASRGTSGRLRTQYF.

This clone was detected many times. The V gene is TRBV4-1, the J gene TRBJ1-4; D remains unclear. The V end lost 6 bases, the J end lost 1 base, and 24 bases lay between the germline ends. The germline V gene encodes CDR1 MGHRA and CDR2 YSYEKL. This CDR3 is 19 amino acids long. The DNA of the CDR3 is TGCGCCAGCAGGGAGCTATACGGGAGACAAATACTAACTAATGAAAAACTGTTTTTT. It translates to CASRELYGRQILTNEKLFF.

The chain couples TRBV5-8 to TRBJ2-2, with 11 bases fitting TRBD2. From germline, CDR1 is SGHTS and CDR2 YDEGEE. J lost 5 bases, V lost 3 bases, and 9 bases had no gene match. The CDR3 is made up of 17 amino acids. CDR3 residues: CASSWRLAGSWTGELFF. For the CDR3, the DNA is TGTGCCAGCAGCTGGAGACTAGCGGGGTCGTGGACCGGGGAGCTGTTTTTT.

The chain links TRBV7-8 to TRBJ2-2, with 8 bases fitting TRBD2. The CDR3 sequence is 16 residues long. Looked up from germline, CDR1 is SGHVS and CDR2 is FQNEAQ. The junction had 8 bases not matched to a gene; V was cut back by 1 base and J by 7 bases. The CDR3, as DNA: TGTGCCAGCAGCTTAGGGCGGGGGGAGAGGAACGGGGAGCTGTTTTTT. The encoded protein is CASSLGRGERNGELFF. Supplemented by reference TRBV7-8 and TRBJ2-2, the full variable domain reads GAGVSQSPRYKVAKRGQDVALRCDPISGHVSLFWYQQALGQGPEFLTYFQNEAQLDKSGLPSDRFFAERPEGSVSTLKIQRTQQEDSAVYLCASSLGRGERNGELFFGEGSRLTVL.

This chain joins TRBV5-1 and TRBJ2-7; the D gene is possibly TRBD2 (5 bases). V lost 3 bases, J lost 7 bases, and 17 bases lay in between. The length of the CDR3 is 14 residues. Germline lookup yields CDR1 SGHRS and CDR2 YFSETQ. CDR3 loop: CASSSRPRSGEQYV. The CDR3 DNA reads TGCGCCAGCAGCTCGCGGCCCAGATCGGGGGAGCAGTACGTC.

V and J are TRBV19 and TRBJ2-2, with TRBD1 identical over 11 bases. This CDR3 has 16 residues. The V segment lost 6 bases and the J segment 4 bases; nucleotides outside the gene matches: 7. Germline V lookup: CDR1 LNHDA, CDR2 SQIVND (reference sequence). This CDR3 reads CASRNKGTGGTGELFF. The CDR3 region has the DNA TGTGCCAGTAGGAATAAGGGGACAGGGGGCACCGGGGAGCTGTTTTTT.

The V gene is TRBV6-5, the J gene TRBJ2-1, with D perhaps assigned TRBD1 or TRBD2 (6 bases each). V dropped 6 bases and J dropped 7 bases, with 13 bases sitting between them. The CDR3 loop spans 13 amino acids. Germline values: CDR1 MNHEY, CDR2 SVGAGI. The CDR3 coding sequence is TGTGCCAGCAGGGGGGGCGGGGCAAATGAGCAGTTCTTC. It codes for CASRGGGANEQFF.

This chain joins TRBV11-2 and TRBJ2-7, with TRBD1 matching over 7 bases. The V gene's germline CDR1 is SGHAT and CDR2 FQNNGV. Trimming removed 0 bases from V and 2 bases from J; junction bases left unmatched: 4. The length of the CDR3 is 15 residues. This CDR3 is CASSLDGTAPYEQYV. The CDR3, as DNA: TGTGCCAGCAGCTTAGATGGGACAGCGCCCTACGAGCAGTACGTC.

The chain couples TRBV24-1 to TRBJ2-2; 7 positions agree with TRBD2. Germline V gene lookup returns CDR1 KGHDR and CDR2 SFDVKD. The CDR3 sequence is 14 residues long. Losses at the gene ends were 9 bases for V and 4 bases for J; bases not matched to a gene: 7. The CDR3 loop reads CATRRTRTTGELFF. The DNA for the CDR3 is TGTGCCACCCGTCGGACTAGAACCACCGGGGAGCTGTTTTTT.

The CDR3 loop is CASSRGQGNYGYTF. The CDR3 nucleotides read TGTGCCAGCAGCCGGGGACAGGGAAACTATGGCTACACCTTC. V gene TRBV4-2 combines with J gene TRBJ1-2; the match to TRBD1 covers 9 bases. Trimming removed 4 bases from V and 2 bases from J; junction bases left unmatched: 2. This CDR3 comprises 14 residues. The germline V gene encodes CDR1 LGHNA and CDR2 YNFKEQ.

This clone was detected only a few times. This rearrangement joins TRBV11-3 to TRBJ2-2; D is perhaps TRBD2 (7 bases). Germline loops: CDR1 SGHNT, CDR2 YENEEA. The CDR3 length is 16 residues. Deletions cut 2 bases from V and 5 bases from J, with 15 bases between. CDR3 bases: TGTGCCAGCAGCTTAATCGTCCGGGGGGCGACCGGGGAGCTGTTTTTT. Amino acid sequence: CASSLIVRGATGELFF. Based on the CDR3 plus reference TRBV11-3 and TRBJ2-2, the full variable domain is EAGVVQSPRYKIIEKKQPVAFWCNPISGHNTLYWYLQNLGQGPELLIRYENEEAVDDSQLPKDRFSAERLKGVDSTLKIQPAELGDSAVYLCASSLIVRGATGELFFGEGSRLTVL.

The CDR3 protein is CASSVVLPSGENYEQYV. The CDR3 bases are TGTGCCAGCAGCGTAGTCCTTCCTAGCGGGGAGAACTACGAGCAGTACGTC. V and J are TRBV9 and TRBJ2-7; 9 positions agree with TRBD2. CDR3 length equals 17 residues. Trimming cost V 0 bases and J 3 bases; bases outside gene matches: 10. In germline, CDR1 is SGDLS, CDR2 YYNGEE.

V usage is TRBV18 and J usage is TRBJ1-6, with unresolved D. The CDR3 has 14 amino acids. Germline lookup yields CDR1 KGHSH and CDR2 LQKENI. V was shortened by 1 base and J by 2 bases, with 3 bases between the two germline ends. In DNA form, the CDR3 reads TGTGCCAGCTCACCACTGGCCTATAATTCACCCCTCCACTTT. This codes for CASSPLAYNSPLHF.

This sequence joins TRBV28 and TRBJ1-1; D perhaps matches TRBD1 (6 bases). This CDR3 spans 15 amino acids. V dropped 5 bases and J dropped 2 bases, with 15 bases sitting between them. Germline loops: CDR1 MDHEN, CDR2 SYDVKM. CDR3 sequence: CASSEVGAGNTEAFF. CDR3 sequence (DNA): TGTGCCAGCAGTGAAGTGGGGGCCGGTAACACTGAAGCTTTCTTT.

In this sample, this clone turned up a few times. The identical CDR3 is also encoded by other nucleotide sequences in the sample. The chain couples TRBV18 to TRBJ1-4; possible D gene TRBD1, 6 bases. Germline V gene data show CDR1 as KGHSH and CDR2 as LQKENI. The CDR3 has 14 residues. V lost 2 bases and J lost 7, with 11 bases in between. CDR3 in DNA: TGTGCCAGCTCACCAGGACAAGGGGGTGAAAAACTGTTTTTT. This encodes CASSPGQGGEKLFF.

This chain joins TRBV2 and TRBJ1-2, with D tentatively TRBD1 (6 bases). Germline V gene lookup returns CDR1 SNHLY and CDR2 FYNNEI. This CDR3 spans 13 amino acids. V was clipped by 8 bases and J by 3 bases, with 13 bases between them. The CDR3 DNA sequence: TGTGCCAGCCGGCAGGGGAGGGACTATGGCTACACCTTC. Protein: CASRQGRDYGYTF.

The chain combines TRBV5-6 with TRBJ2-2; D is unclear. The CDR3 has 15 amino acids. Germline V gene lookup returns CDR1 SGHDT and CDR2 YYEEEE. V lost 3 bases, J lost 5 bases, and 14 bases lay in between. The DNA for the CDR3 is TGTGCCAGCAGCTCGATATTTGTCCTGACCGGGGAGCTGTTTTTT. This sequence encodes CASSSIFVLTGELFF.

This clone was recorded once. This rearrangement joins TRBV6-6 to TRBJ1-2; D not certain. The CDR3 has 13 residues. Between the trimmed V and J ends, which lost 6 bases and 6 bases, there was a span of 14 bases. Germline V CDR1 and CDR2: MNHNY, SVGAGI (reference sequence). CDR3 DNA sequence: TGTGCCAGCAGGGACCGAAAGGACCATGGCTACACCTTC. Translation gives CASRDRKDHGYTF.

This chain joins TRBV29-1 and TRBJ1-1; tentative D call: TRBD1 (6 bases). Germline V gives CDR1 SQVTM, CDR2 ANQGSEA. Trimming took 3 bases from V and 8 from J, leaving 16 bases between them. The CDR3 consists of 13 residues. As DNA, the CDR3 is TGCAGCGTTGATCGGGGGGCCAGCAGGGAAGCTTTCTTT. It encodes CSVDRGASREAFF.

The chain couples TRBV2 to TRBJ2-2, with D possibly TRBD2 on 5 matching bases. This CDR3 comprises 19 residues. Germline V gene sequence: CDR1 SNHLY, CDR2 FYNNEI. Trimming shortened V by 4 bases and J by 0 bases, and 21 bases separated the two germline ends. The CDR3 loop is CASSGGPYRIHPNTGELFF. The CDR3 DNA follows: TGTGCCAGCAGTGGAGGGCCGTATCGGATACACCCGAACACCGGGGAGCTGTTTTTT.

The V call is TRBV6-5, the J call TRBJ2-1, with TRBD2 identical over 8 bases. The V gene's germline CDR1 is MNHEY and CDR2 SVGAGI. This CDR3 is built from 15 residues. The J segment lost 8 bases and the V segment lost 3 bases, leaving 9 bases of the junction unmatched. The chain's CDR3 is CASSYVRGGNDEQFF. For the CDR3, the DNA is TGTGCCAGCAGTTATGTTCGGGGGGGCAATGATGAGCAGTTCTTC.